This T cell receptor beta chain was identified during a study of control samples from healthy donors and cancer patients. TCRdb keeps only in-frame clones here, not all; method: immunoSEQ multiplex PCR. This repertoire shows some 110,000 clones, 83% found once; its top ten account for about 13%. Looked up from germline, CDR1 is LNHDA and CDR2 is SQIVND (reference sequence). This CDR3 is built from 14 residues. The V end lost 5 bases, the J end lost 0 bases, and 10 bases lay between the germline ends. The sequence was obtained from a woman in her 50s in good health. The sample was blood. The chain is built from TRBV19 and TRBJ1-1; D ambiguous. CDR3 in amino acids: CASSDRHLNTEAFF. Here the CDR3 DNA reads TGTGCCAGTAGTGATAGACATTTGAACACTGAAGCTTTCTTT.